This TCR beta chain was sequenced during a study of T cell repertoires in cytomegalovirus infection (dated by TCRdb to between 2019 and 2020). With respect to the entire study: Alongside well-studied HLA-B-restricted epitopes, the peptide stimulations were aimed at recently identified HLA-C-restricted CMV epitopes, whose presentation resists viral immunomodulation. Because public TCR beta signatures pointed to carriage of CMV infection together with the matching HLA type, the HLA type of each donor mattered for the analysis. Here is what the overall study found, with its caveats: Carriers of CMV infection plus the relevant HLA type were discriminated by the cumulative frequency of public TCR beta family members in the study cohort and in an independent approximately 360-donor cohort. In the ex vivo response, HLA-C-restricted CMV-specific TCR beta clonotypes were dominant, and in two of eight donors the single most frequent clonotype came from this HLA-C-restricted group.

On this clonotype: Its cognate antigen has yet to be identified. Per-nucleotide qualities are absent, and no much larger clonotype sits a single base away.

The germline V gene supplies CDR1 KGHDR and CDR2 SFDVKD. The CDR3 numbers 14 residues from cysteine through phenylalanine. Only the CDR3 region is kept as DNA, spanning 42 bases read in frame from base 1. Germline trimming: 7 bases from V, 6 bases from J; junction bases outside gene matches: 3. According to the study, the label for this sample's treatment or condition signals: in vitro stimulation with specific CMV peptide epitopes to enrich CMV-specific T cells. TCRdb records Illumina HiSeq 1500 as the sequencer. The raw public data were reprocessed by TCRdb itself: fastp quality trimming at Q25, MiXCR clonotype calling, in-frame beta chains only. Identical CDR3 protein sequences are pooled into one entry, listed with their most common genes and DNA. The sample data list just over 450,000 distinct CDR3 sequences, and about 44% of these were observed just once. The ten top clones hold approximately 40% of the sample.

This receptor was identified in a human donor in good health (CMV status not recorded). Some clones in this sample may be carry-over from other donors' samples. This chain is built from TRBV24-1 and TRBJ2-2, and 11 junction bases match TRBD1. The sample in question was cultured PBMCs, obtained from culture after CMV antigen stimulation. The CDR3 region has the sequence CATRGTGGAGELFF. The DNA sequence follows: TGTGCCACCAGGGGGACAGGGGGAGCCGGGGAGCTGTTTTTT.